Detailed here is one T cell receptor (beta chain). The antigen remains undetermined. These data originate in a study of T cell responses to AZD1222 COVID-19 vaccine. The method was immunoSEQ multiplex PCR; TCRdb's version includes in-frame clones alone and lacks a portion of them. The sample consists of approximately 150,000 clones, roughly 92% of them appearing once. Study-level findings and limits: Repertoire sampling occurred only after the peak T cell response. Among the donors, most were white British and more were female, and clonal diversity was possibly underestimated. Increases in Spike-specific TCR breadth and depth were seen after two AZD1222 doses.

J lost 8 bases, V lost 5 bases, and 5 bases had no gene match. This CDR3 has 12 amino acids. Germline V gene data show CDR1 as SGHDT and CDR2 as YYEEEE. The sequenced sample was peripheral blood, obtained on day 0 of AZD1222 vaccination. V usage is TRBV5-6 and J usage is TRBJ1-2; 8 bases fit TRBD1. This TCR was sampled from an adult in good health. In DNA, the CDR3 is TGTGCCAGCAGGCGGACAGGGTACGGCTACACCTTC. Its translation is CASRRTGYGYTF. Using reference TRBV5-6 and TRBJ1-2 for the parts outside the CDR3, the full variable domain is DAGVTQSPTHLIKTRGQQVTLRCSPKSGHDTVSWYQQALGQGPQFIFQYYEEEERQRGNFPDRFSGHQFPNYSSELNVNALLLGDSALYLCASRRTGYGYTFGSGTRLTVV.